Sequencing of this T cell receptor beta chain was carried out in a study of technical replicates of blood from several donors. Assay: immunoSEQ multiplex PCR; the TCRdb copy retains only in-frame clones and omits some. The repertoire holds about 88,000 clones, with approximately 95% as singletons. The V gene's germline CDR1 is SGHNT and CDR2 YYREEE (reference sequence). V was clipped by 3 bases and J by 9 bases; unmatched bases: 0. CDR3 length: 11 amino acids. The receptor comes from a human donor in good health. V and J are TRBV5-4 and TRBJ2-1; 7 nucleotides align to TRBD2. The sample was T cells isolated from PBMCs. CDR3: CASSSGGEQFF. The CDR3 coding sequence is TGTGCCAGCAGCTCGGGGGGTGAGCAGTTCTTC.